This is a list of T cell receptor beta chains from one sample in a study of blood T cell repertoires in COVID-19. Measured with immunoSEQ multiplex PCR; TCRdb has only the in-frame clones, and not every one. The profile shows 85,000 to 100,000 clones, more than 80% of them singletons. Sequenced input: peripheral blood. All receptors derive from a man at least 80 years old with COVID-19, enrolled during active disease. CDR3s include the opening cysteine and the closing phenylalanine or tryptophan. The D gene is left open where the match is weak. A clone size is listed for some rows: how often the clone was seen (once, few, many), or a class if it is expanded.

TRBV6-4	.	TRBJ1-1	.	TGTGCCAGCAGGGACTTAAGGGGCAGGAGAAACGCAATGAACACTGAAGCTTTCTTT	CASRDLRGRRNAMNTEAFF
TRBV2	TRBD2	TRBJ2-5	.	TGTGCCAGCATCAAACTAGCGGGAGGAGGTGAGACCCAGTACTTC	CASIKLAGGGETQYF
TRBV7-8	TRBD2	TRBJ2-1	.	TGTGCCAGCAGCTCCCGTCGGTTGAGCGGGGGGCCACAATACAATGAGCAGTTCTTC	CASSSRRLSGGPQYNEQFF
TRBV7-8	TRBD2	TRBJ2-1	few	TGTGCCAGCAGCTTTGTGGCGGGGGGCTCCGGTTATGAGCAGTTCTTC	CASSFVAGGSGYEQFF
TRBV6-5	TRBD2	TRBJ2-7	once	TGTGCCACCTCCCGAGCGGGGGGACTCGAGCAGTACTTC	CATSRAGGLEQYF
TRBV27	TRBD1	TRBJ1-2	.	TGTGCCAGCAGTTCGCCGGGACAGAACTTCTATGGCTACACCTTC	CASSSPGQNFYGYTF
TRBV9	.	TRBJ2-2	.	TGTGCCAGCAGCGTTATGGTGTCCGGCGGGGAGCTGTTTTTT	CASSVMVSGGELFF
TRBV5-1	.	TRBJ2-7	.	TGCGCCAGCAGCCTTGACAGATACTACGAGCAGTACTTC	CASSLDRYYEQYF
TRBV18	.	TRBJ2-7	.	TGTGCCAGCTCACCGGGGCCCCCCTCCTACGAGCAGTACTTC	CASSPGPPSYEQYF
TRBV5-1	.	TRBJ1-4	.	TGCGCCAGCAGCTCCCAGGGAGGCACTAATGAAAAACTGTTTTTT	CASSSQGGTNEKLFF
TRBV6-2/TRBV6-3	.	TRBJ2-1	.	TGTGCCAGCAGTTTAGAGGGAGGAGCCTACAATGAGCAGTTCTTC	CASSLEGGAYNEQFF
TRBV29-1	.	TRBJ1-1	.	TGCAGCGTTCAGCCGGGAAACACTGAAGCTTTCTTT	CSVQPGNTEAFF
TRBV19	.	TRBJ2-2	.	TGTGCCAGTAGTAACCGGGGTATCGGGGAGCTGTTTTTT	CASSNRGIGELFF
TRBV7-9	TRBD2	TRBJ2-3	.	TGTGCCAGCAGCTTAGGAGCGGGAGGGACGACCGGCACAGATACGCAGTATTTT	CASSLGAGGTTGTDTQYF
TRBV7-2	.	TRBJ2-7	few	TGTGCCAGCAGCTTAGGTACATTCTACGAGCAGTACTTC	CASSLGTFYEQYF
TRBV6-5	.	TRBJ2-1	.	TGTGCCAGCAGTTACCGCGGACAGTTAGGCGAACAGTTCTTC	CASSYRGQLGEQFF
TRBV3-1/TRBV3-2	TRBD2	TRBJ2-2	.	TGTGCCAGCAGCCGGACTAGCGGCAACACCGGGGAGCTGTTTTTT	CASSRTSGNTGELFF
TRBV11-2	.	TRBJ2-1	.	TGTGCCAGCAGTCCAGGACTTCCGGCAAATGAGCAGTTCTTC	CASSPGLPANEQFF
TRBV7-9	.	TRBJ2-3	.	TGTGCCAGCAGCTCGCAGGGTCCGGGCACAGATACGCAGTATTTT	CASSSQGPGTDTQYF
TRBV6-6	TRBD1	TRBJ2-5	once	TGTGCCAGCAGTTCGACAGGGGGAGAGACCCAGTACTTC	CASSSTGGETQYF
TRBV27	.	TRBJ1-2	.	TGTGCCAGCAGGACAGGCATGGAGTTTGGAGGCTACACCTTC	CASRTGMEFGGYTF
TRBV7-2	.	TRBJ1-2	.	TGTGCCAGCAGCTTAGCGTGGGGGGGGCCGGACTATGGCTACACCTTC	CASSLAWGGPDYGYTF
TRBV6-5	.	TRBJ2-6	.	TGTGCCAGCATCGCGAGCTCTGGGGCCAACGTCCTGACTTTC	CASIASSGANVLTF
TRBV19	TRBD1	TRBJ2-7	.	TGTGCCAGTAGTATCGGGCAGGGGGCCGACGAGCAGTACTTC	CASSIGQGADEQYF
TRBV27	TRBD2	TRBJ2-1	.	TGTGCCAGCAGTTTACGGACTAGCGGGGGCTACAATGAGCAGTTCTTC	CASSLRTSGGYNEQFF
TRBV10-1	.	TRBJ1-4	.	TGCGCCAGCAGTGAGCGGGAAACATCAACTAATGAAAAACTGTTTTTT	CASSERETSTNEKLFF
TRBV3-1/TRBV3-2	.	TRBJ2-1	.	TGTGCCAGCAGCCAAGGACCTAGCGTCGAATACAATGAGCAGTTCTTC	CASSQGPSVEYNEQFF
TRBV7-9	.	TRBJ2-2	.	TGTGCCAGCAGCGTCGTAACGGGAGTTGGCGGGGAGCTGTTTTTT	CASSVVTGVGGELFF
TRBV29-1	.	TRBJ1-1	.	TGCAGCGTTCCCCCTCGGGCCCGAGGGGAAGCTTTCTTT	CSVPPRARGEAFF
TRBV19	TRBD1	TRBJ2-4	.	TGTGCCAGCCTAGGACAGGGAAGGGGAGGTCTAGCCAAAAACATTCAGTACTTC	CASLGQGRGGLAKNIQYF
TRBV2	.	TRBJ2-3	.	TGTGCCAGCAGCTCCAGAGGGGGGGCGAGCACAGATACGCAGTATTTT	CASSSRGGASTDTQYF
TRBV4-1	.	TRBJ2-1	.	TGCGCCAGCAGCCAAGAGGGGAGCGGGTGGGGCAATGAGCAGTTCTTC	CASSQEGSGWGNEQFF
TRBV28	.	TRBJ1-6	.	TGTGCCAGCAGTTTCGGTGGAGGGGCTGTGGGAAATTCACCCCTCCACTTT	CASSFGGGAVGNSPLHF
TRBV9	TRBD1	TRBJ2-7	.	TGTGCCAGCAGCAACCGGGACAGCCGGAGAGAGCAGTACTTC	CASSNRDSRREQYF
TRBV11-3	.	TRBJ2-2	.	TGTGCCAGCAGCTTACAGGCGAACACCGGGGAGCTGTTTTTT	CASSLQANTGELFF
TRBV11-3	TRBD1	TRBJ1-1	.	TGTGCCAGCAGCCGGGACAGGGGGCCGGACACTGAAGCTTTCTTT	CASSRDRGPDTEAFF
TRBV28	TRBD1	TRBJ2-7	.	TGTGCCACACAGGGGGCGCTGGGCGAGCAGTACTTC	CATQGALGEQYF
TRBV19	TRBD1	TRBJ2-2	.	TGTGCCAGTAGCCGACAGGGGACTTCGAACACCGGGGAGCTGTTTTTT	CASSRQGTSNTGELFF
TRBV7-2	TRBD1	TRBJ1-2	.	TGTGCCAGCAGCTTAGCGGGGACAGGGTACTATGGCTACACCTTC	CASSLAGTGYYGYTF
TRBV29-1	.	TRBJ1-3	.	TGCAGCGTTGATCCCCGCTCTGGAAACACCATATATTTT	CSVDPRSGNTIYF
TRBV19	.	TRBJ1-2	.	TGTGCCAGCCAAAGAACAGGGAATTCTTATGGCTACACCTTC	CASQRTGNSYGYTF